The entry that follows covers one T cell receptor beta chain sequence. Its antigen is as yet unknown. The sample belongs to a study of blood T cells in healthy people across ages. Each sample yielded at least 6 million isolated PBMCs. The total RNA that was extracted per sample amounted to at least 6 micrograms. Primed by a sample-barcoded 5' primer and a J-beta primer mix, a second PCR proceeded for about 6 to 11 cycles. Each CDR3 protein gets one entry after TCRdb re-called the 5' RACE reads with MiXCR. The sample lists 850,000 to 1,100,000 distinct CDR3 sequences; roughly two fifths were seen once. V was pared by 2 bases and J by 0 bases, with 4 bases of the junction left unmatched. The germline V gene encodes CDR1 MNHEY and CDR2 SVGAGI. This CDR3 has 17 residues. Study outcomes and limitations: Across samples, TCR beta diversity tracked strongly with naive T cell percentage. Comparison with aged donors showed that long-lived donors had more naive CD4+ cells and higher diversity.

Specimen: blood. The sequence derives from a man between 18 and 29 years old in good health. The chain links TRBV6-5 to TRBJ1-4, with 9 nucleotides matching TRBD1. Here the CDR3 DNA reads TGTGCCAGCAGTTACGGGACAGGGTTCTCAACTAATGAAAAACTGTTTTTT. Translated, it gives CASSYGTGFSTNEKLFF.